This entry is about one TCR beta chain. The antigen remains undetermined. This record comes from a study of B cell selection in AIRE deficiency. Notes on the study in general: With only TCRbeta sequenced, 35% to 45% of shared healthy Treg sequences overlapped Tconv. Healthy donors alone shared 31.6% of a few thousand Treg sequences; patients alone less than 9.5%.

The sorted conventional CD4 T cells were gated as CD4+CD127+. In the authors' workflow: Conventional T cell pools: 100,000 to 120,000 distinct patient, 130,000 to 150,000 donor TCRbeta sequences. Profiling relied on immunoSEQ multiplex PCR, and the TCRdb table lists in-frame clones only, not all of them. Clone size and the V and J calls come from that table; the DNA yielded D and trimming. The sample contains tens of thousands of clones, 95% to 98% of which appear only once. The length of the CDR3 is 17 residues. The germline CDR1 and CDR2 sequences are MDHEN and SYDVKM. With V trimmed by 3 bases and J by 0 bases, 11 bases remained unmatched.

The chain joins TRBV28 to TRBJ2-7, with 7 bases identical to TRBD2. What was sequenced was conventional CD4+ T cells sorted from PBMCs. This clonotype originated in a human donor with AIRE deficiency. CDR3 amino acids: CASSFLASGTSSYEQYF. CDR3 sequence (DNA): TGTGCCAGCAGTTTTTTGGCTAGCGGCACGAGCTCCTACGAGCAGTACTTC.